This T cell receptor (beta chain) was identified during a study of blood T cell repertoires in COVID-19. At the level of the study: In each case, the material was cDNA or gDNA derived from T cells, B-cell-depleted T cells, or PBMCs.

This CDR3 region has 17 residues. Losses at the gene ends were 3 bases for V and 5 bases for J; bases not matched to a gene: 12. CDR1 is MGHRA, CDR2 YSYEKL, per germline. Source study methods: Using reference gene primer amplification, nucleated cell counts were estimated. Profiled with immunoSEQ multiplex PCR; TCRdb holds only in-frame clones, not every one. D and trimming were read from the DNA, whereas the V and J calls and clone size are those reported in that table. The table shows around 190,000 clones, with 70% to 85% occurring only once. This TCR came from a human donor in a cohort sampled during active COVID-19. The V and J genes are TRBV4-1 and TRBJ1-4; the match to TRBD1 covers 7 bases. Sequenced sample: peripheral blood. CDR3 DNA: TGCGCCAGCAGCCAGAGGCTGACCGGGACAGAAAATGAAAAACTGTTTTTT. This codes for CASSQRLTGTENEKLFF.